The 13 T cell receptor beta chains presented below share a single source sample, sequenced in a study of CD8 T cells in Susac syndrome. RNA in amounts of roughly 0.5 to 1 ug was reverse transcribed with random hexamers. In TCRdb, the immunoSEQ multiplex PCR reads were re-called with MiXCR into one record per CDR3 protein. The repertoire consists of some 200,000 distinct CDR3 sequences, with more than 90% occurring once and the leading ten covering roughly 0.093%. Sequencing was performed on CD4+ T cells from PBMCs. These receptors all stem from a human donor with Susac syndrome.

This chain links TRBV30 with TRBJ2-7; no clear D. Germline CDR1 GTSNPN, CDR2 SVGIG (reference sequence). Trimming removed 0 bases from V and 6 bases from J, with 18 bases in between. The CDR3 is 15 residues long. The CDR3 DNA sequence: TGTGCCTGGAGTGTAGATACCCCCTCGTTAAGCGAGCAGTACTTC. Its protein is CAWSVDTPSLSEQYF. The entire variable domain, with the rest obtained from reference TRBV30 and TRBJ2-7, is as follows: SQTIHQWPATLVQPVGSPLSLECTVEGTSNPNLYWYRQAAGRGLQLLFYSVGIGQISSEVPQNLSASRPQDRQFILSSKKLLLSDSGFYLCAWSVDTPSLSEQYFGPGTRLTVT.

The rearrangement links TRBV29-1 to TRBJ2-1, with 13 positions matching TRBD2. V lost 6 bases, J lost 9 bases, and 5 bases stayed unmatched. CDR3 length: 13 residues. In germline, CDR1 is SQVTM, CDR2 ANQGSEA. CDR3 sequence (DNA): TGCAGCGTGAGGACTAGCGGGGGTGGTGAGCAGTTCTTC. Translating gives CSVRTSGGGEQFF.

The genes are TRBV21-1 and TRBJ2-7; the table's D gene call, TRBD2, was not cross checked with the DNA. TRBV21-1 corresponds to a pseudogene. The CDR3 extends over 12 amino acids. CDR3 protein: CASVQGGNEQYF. The CDR3 coding sequence is TGTGCCAGCGTACAGGGAGGGAACGAGCAGTACTTC.

V is TRBV7-3 and J is TRBJ2-5, with D tentatively TRBD2 (5 bases). The V gene's germline CDR1 is SGHTA and CDR2 FQGTGA. The CDR3 length is 13 residues. Trimming removed 5 bases from V and 4 bases from J, with 11 bases in between. This CDR3 is CASSLGLLETQYF. DNA of the CDR3: TGTGCCAGCAGCCTTGGACTCCTAGAGACCCAGTACTTC.

The CDR3 nucleotides are TGTGCCAGCTCCCCCAGCGGGGGGCTAAACAATGAGCAGTTCTTC. Translated: CASSPSGGLNNEQFF. The genes are TRBV18 and TRBJ2-1; 9 bases are a match to TRBD2. The length of the CDR3 is 15 residues. Germline CDR1 is KGHSH and CDR2 is LQKENI. Trimming cost V 6 bases and J 5 bases; bases outside gene matches: 8. The entire variable domain, with the rest obtained from reference TRBV18 and TRBJ2-1, is as follows: NAGVMQNPRHLVRRRGQEARLRCSPMKGHSHVYWYRQLPEEGLKFMVYLQKENIIDESGMPKERFSAEFPKEGPSILRIQQVVRGDSAAYFCASSPSGGLNNEQFFGPGTRLTVL.

The V and J genes are TRBV20-1 and TRBJ2-7; 8 bases line up with TRBD2. CDR3 length: 14 residues. Trimming cost V 6 bases and J 0 bases; bases outside gene matches: 7. CDR1 and CDR2 (germline): DFQATT, SNEGSKA (reference sequence). This CDR3 is CSANRGGSSYEQYF. CDR3 coding DNA: TGCAGTGCCAACCGCGGGGGGAGCTCCTACGAGCAGTACTTC.

V and J are TRBV3-1 and TRBJ2-5; TRBD1 matches 7 bases. This CDR3 has 16 amino acids. V lost 1 base and J lost 3; bases outside the gene matches: 8. The V gene's germline CDR1 is LGHDT and CDR2 YNNKEL (reference sequence). The CDR3 sequence is CASSQVSGGPKETQYF. In DNA, the CDR3 is TGTGCCAGCAGCCAAGTTTCAGGGGGACCAAAAGAGACCCAGTACTTC.

This chain uses TRBV6-1 with TRBJ2-2; weak D call: TRBD1 (6 bases). The V and J ends lost 6 bases and 0 bases respectively, with 17 bases between them. The germline CDR1 and CDR2 sequences are MNHNS and SASEGT. The CDR3 is 17 residues long. CDR3 DNA: TGTGCCAGCAGCCCCTTCGGACAGAGCTCGAACACCGGGGAGCTGTTTTTT. This encodes CASSPFGQSSNTGELFF.

The chain joins TRBV7-9 to TRBJ1-1; maybe TRBD1 (5 bases). Germline values: CDR1 SEHNR, CDR2 FQNEAQ (reference sequence). The V gene lost 2 bases and the J gene lost 4 bases, with 11 bases spanning the gap. The CDR3 consists of 14 residues. The CDR3 DNA reads TGTGCCAGCAGCTTACAGGGCTGGAGCACTGAAGCTTTCTTT. Translation: CASSLQGWSTEAFF.

This rearrangement joins TRBV20-1 to TRBJ2-3; no clear D. The germline CDR1 and CDR2 sequences are DFQATT and SNEGSKA (reference sequence). CDR3 length: 13 amino acids. The V gene lost 0 bases and the J gene lost 6 bases, with 10 bases spanning the gap. The CDR3 protein is CSARDGRLDTQYF. The CDR3 DNA is TGCAGTGCTAGAGACGGAAGATTGGATACGCAGTATTTT.

This clonotype was found once. The chain recombines TRBV27 with TRBJ2-7, with 8 bases lining up with TRBD2. Losses at the gene ends were 5 bases for V and 3 bases for J; bases not matched to a gene: 6. The germline CDR1 and CDR2 sequences are MNHEY and SMNVEV (reference sequence). There are 14 residues in the CDR3. CDR3 loop: CASSAPGGGYEQYF. The DNA for the CDR3 is TGTGCCAGCAGTGCCCCCGGGGGGGGCTACGAGCAGTACTTC.

The chain carries TRBV7-2 and TRBJ2-2; either TRBD1 or TRBD2 may supply D (6 bases each). This CDR3 is 16 amino acids long. Trimming left V 2 bases short and J 2 bases short, with 12 bases between. The V gene's germline CDR1 is SGHTA and CDR2 FQGNSA. CDR3 in DNA: TGTGCCAGCAGCTTAACCCGCGGGACAAACACCGGGGAGCTGTTTTTT. Protein product: CASSLTRGTNTGELFF.

V gene TRBV12-3 or TRBV12-4 combines with J gene TRBJ2-7; TRBD1 matches 9 bases. V lost 5 bases and J lost 1; bases outside the gene matches: 3. This CDR3 contains 14 residues. Here the CDR3 DNA reads TGTGCCAGCAGTCGCGGACAGGGGTCCTACGAGCAGTACTTC. The encoded protein is CASSRGQGSYEQYF.